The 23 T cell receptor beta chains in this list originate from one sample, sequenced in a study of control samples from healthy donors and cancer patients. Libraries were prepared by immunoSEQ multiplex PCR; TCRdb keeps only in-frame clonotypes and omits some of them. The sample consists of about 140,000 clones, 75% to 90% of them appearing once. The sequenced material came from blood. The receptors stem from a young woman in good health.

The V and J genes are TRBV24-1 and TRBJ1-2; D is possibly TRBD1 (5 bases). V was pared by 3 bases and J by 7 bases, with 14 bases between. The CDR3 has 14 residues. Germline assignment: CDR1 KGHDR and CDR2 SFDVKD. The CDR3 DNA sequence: TGTGCCACCAGTGATGCTATCAGGGTAGCTGGCTACACCTTC. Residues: CATSDAIRVAGYTF.

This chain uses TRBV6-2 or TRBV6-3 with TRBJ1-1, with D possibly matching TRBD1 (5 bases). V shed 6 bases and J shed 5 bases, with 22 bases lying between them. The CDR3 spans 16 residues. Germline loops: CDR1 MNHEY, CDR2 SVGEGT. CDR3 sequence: CASSLDAGTVRTEAFF. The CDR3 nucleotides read TGTGCCAGCAGCTTAGACGCGGGGACGGTTCGGACTGAAGCTTTCTTT.

CDR3 DNA sequence: TGTGCCAGCACCCAGGAAATAGGGGCAACCGCCGGGGAGCTGTTTTTT. Its translation is CASTQEIGATAGELFF. The chain recombines TRBV11-2 with TRBJ2-2, with D possibly being TRBD1 (5 bases). Trimming stripped 7 bases from V and 6 bases from J, with 21 bases between. The germline V gene encodes CDR1 SGHAT and CDR2 FQNNGV. This CDR3 is built from 16 residues.

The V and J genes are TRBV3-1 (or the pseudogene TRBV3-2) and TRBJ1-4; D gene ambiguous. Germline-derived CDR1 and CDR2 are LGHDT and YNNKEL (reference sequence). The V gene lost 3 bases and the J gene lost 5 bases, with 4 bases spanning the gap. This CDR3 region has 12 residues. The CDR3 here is CASSHYNEKLFF. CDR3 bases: TGTGCCAGCAGCCATTACAATGAAAAACTGTTTTTT.

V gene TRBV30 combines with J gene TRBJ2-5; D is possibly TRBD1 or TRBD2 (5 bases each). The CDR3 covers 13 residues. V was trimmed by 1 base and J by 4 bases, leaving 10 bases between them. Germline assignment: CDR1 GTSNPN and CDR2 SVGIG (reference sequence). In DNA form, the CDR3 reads TGTGCCTGGAGTGCACCAGGGACAGAGACCCAGTACTTC. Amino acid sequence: CAWSAPGTETQYF. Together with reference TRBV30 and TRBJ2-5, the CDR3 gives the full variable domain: SQTIHQWPATLVQPVGSPLSLECTVEGTSNPNLYWYRQAAGRGLQLLFYSVGIGQISSEVPQNLSASRPQDRQFILSSKKLLLSDSGFYLCAWSAPGTETQYFGPGTRLLVL.

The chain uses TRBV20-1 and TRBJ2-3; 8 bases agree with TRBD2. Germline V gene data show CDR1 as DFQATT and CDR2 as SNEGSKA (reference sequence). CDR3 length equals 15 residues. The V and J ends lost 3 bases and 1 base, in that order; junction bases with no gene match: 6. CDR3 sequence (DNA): TGCAGTGCTAGTCCCGGGGGGGGATGCACAGATACGCAGTATTTT. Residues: CSASPGGGCTDTQYF.

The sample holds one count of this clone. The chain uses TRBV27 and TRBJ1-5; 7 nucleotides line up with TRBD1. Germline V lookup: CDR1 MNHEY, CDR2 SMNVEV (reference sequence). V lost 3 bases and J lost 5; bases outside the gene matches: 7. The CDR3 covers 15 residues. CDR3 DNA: TGTGCCAGCAGTTTTCAGGGGACAGACGATCAGCCCCAGCATTTT. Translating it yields CASSFQGTDDQPQHF.

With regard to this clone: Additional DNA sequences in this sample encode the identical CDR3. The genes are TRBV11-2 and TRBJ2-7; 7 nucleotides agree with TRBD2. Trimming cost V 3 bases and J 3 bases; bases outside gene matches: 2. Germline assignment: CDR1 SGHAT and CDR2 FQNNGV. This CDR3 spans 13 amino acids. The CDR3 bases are TGTGCCAGCAGCTTCGGACTAGGCTACGAGCAGTACTTC. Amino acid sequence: CASSFGLGYEQYF. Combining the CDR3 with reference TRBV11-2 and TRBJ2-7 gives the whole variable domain EAGVAQSPRYKIIEKRQSVAFWCNPISGHATLYWYQQILGQGPKLLIQFQNNGVVDDSQLPKDRFSAERLKGVDSTLKIQPAKLEDSAVYLCASSFGLGYEQYFGPGTRLTVT.

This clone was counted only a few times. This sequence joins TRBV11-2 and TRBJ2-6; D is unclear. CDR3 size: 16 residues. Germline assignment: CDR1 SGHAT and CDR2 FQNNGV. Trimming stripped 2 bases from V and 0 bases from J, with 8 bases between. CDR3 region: CASSLSRSSGANVLTF. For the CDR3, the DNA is TGTGCCAGCAGCTTATCACGGTCCTCTGGGGCCAACGTCCTGACTTTC.

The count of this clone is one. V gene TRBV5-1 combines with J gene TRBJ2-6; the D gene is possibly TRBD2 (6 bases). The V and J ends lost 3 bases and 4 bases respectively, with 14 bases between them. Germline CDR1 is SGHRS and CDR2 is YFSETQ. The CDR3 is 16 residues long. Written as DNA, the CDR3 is TGCGCCAGCAGCTCATCCCCTCGGGGGGGGGCCAACGTCCTGACTTTC. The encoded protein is CASSSSPRGGANVLTF. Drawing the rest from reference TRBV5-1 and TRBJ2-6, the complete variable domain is KAGVTQTPRYLIKTRGQQVTLSCSPISGHRSVSWYQQTPGQGLQFLFEYFSETQRNKGNFPGRFSGRQFSNSRSEMNVSTLELGDSALYLCASSSSPRGGANVLTFGAGSRLTVL.

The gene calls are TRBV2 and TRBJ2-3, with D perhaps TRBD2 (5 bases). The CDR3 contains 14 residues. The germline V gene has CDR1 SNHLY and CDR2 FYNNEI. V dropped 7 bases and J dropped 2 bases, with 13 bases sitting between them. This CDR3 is CASKKRRDTDTQYF. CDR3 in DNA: TGTGCCAGCAAAAAGCGGCGAGACACAGATACGCAGTATTTT.

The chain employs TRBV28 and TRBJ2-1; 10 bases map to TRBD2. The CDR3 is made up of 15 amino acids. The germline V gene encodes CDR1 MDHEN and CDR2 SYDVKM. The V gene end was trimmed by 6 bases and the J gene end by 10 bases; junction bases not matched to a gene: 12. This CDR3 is CASRPELAGVYEQFF. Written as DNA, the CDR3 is TGTGCCAGCAGACCAGAGCTAGCGGGGGTATACGAGCAGTTCTTC.

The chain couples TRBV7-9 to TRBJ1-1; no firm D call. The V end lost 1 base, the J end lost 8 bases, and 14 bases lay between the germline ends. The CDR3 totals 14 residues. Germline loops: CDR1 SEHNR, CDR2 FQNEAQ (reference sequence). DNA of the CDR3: TGTGCCAGCAGCTTAGAGTGGAAACAGTCAGAAGCTTTCTTT. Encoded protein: CASSLEWKQSEAFF.

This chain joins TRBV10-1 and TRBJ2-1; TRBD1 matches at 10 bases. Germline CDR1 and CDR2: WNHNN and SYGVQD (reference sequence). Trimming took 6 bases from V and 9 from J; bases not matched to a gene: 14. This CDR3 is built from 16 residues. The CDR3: CASSDPGQGKRLEQFF. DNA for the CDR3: TGCGCCAGCAGCGACCCGGGACAGGGGAAACGACTTGAGCAGTTCTTC.

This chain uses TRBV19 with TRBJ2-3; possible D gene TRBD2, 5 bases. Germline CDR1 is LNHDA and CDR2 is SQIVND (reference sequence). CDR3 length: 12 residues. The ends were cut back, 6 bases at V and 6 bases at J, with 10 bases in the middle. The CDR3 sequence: CASSLGLDTQYF. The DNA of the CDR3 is TGTGCCAGTAGCCTAGGACTGGATACGCAGTATTTT.

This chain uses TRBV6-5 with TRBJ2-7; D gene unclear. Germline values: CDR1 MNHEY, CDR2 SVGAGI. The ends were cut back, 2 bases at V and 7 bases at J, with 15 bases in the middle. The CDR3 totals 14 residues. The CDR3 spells CASSYLATLGEQYF. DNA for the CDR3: TGTGCCAGCAGTTACCTCGCTACGCTTGGGGAGCAGTACTTC.

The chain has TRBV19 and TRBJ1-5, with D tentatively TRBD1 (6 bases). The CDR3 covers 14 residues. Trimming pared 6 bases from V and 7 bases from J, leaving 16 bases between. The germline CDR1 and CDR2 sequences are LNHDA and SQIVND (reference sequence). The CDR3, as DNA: TGTGCCAGTAGCTCCGGGGGGGGCTACCAGCCCCAGCATTTT. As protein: CASSSGGGYQPQHF.

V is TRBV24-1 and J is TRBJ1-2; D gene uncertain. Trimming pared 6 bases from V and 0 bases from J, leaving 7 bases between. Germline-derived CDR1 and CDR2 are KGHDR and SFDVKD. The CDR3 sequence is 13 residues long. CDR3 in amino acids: CATSSGANYGYTF. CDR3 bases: TGTGCCACCAGTTCCGGAGCTAACTATGGCTACACCTTC.

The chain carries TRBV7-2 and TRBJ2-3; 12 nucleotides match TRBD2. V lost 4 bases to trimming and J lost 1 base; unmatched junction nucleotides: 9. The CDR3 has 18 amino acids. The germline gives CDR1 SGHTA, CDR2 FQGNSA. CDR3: CASSSTSGSPRGTDTQYF. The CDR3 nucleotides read TGTGCCAGCAGCTCGACTAGCGGGAGCCCCCGGGGCACAGATACGCAGTATTTT. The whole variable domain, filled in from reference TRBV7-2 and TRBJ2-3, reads GAGVSQSPSNKVTEKGKDVELRCDPISGHTALYWYRQSLGQGLEFLIYFQGNSAPDKSGLPSDRFSAERTGGSVSTLTIQRTQQEDSAVYLCASSSTSGSPRGTDTQYFGPGTRLTVL.

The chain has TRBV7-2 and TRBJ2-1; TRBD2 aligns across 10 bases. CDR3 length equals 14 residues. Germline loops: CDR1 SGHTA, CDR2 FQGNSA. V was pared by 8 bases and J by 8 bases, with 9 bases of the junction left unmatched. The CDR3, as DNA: TGTGCCAGCGTATCTAGCGGGAGCGTCGATGAGCAGTTCTTC. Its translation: CASVSSGSVDEQFF.

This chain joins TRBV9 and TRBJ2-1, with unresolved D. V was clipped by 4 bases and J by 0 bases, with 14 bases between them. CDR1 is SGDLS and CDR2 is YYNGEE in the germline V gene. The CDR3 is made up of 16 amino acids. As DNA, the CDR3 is TGTGCCAGCAGCAAATCAGCTATCCGCTCCTACAATGAGCAGTTCTTC. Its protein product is CASSKSAIRSYNEQFF.

In DNA, the CDR3 is TGTGCCAGCAGCCCCTCCCGGGGGCTGTGGAATGAGCAGTTCTTC. Its protein is CASSPSRGLWNEQFF. The genes are TRBV3-1 (or the pseudogene TRBV3-2) and TRBJ2-1; D is tentatively TRBD1 or TRBD2 (6 bases each). The CDR3 contains 15 residues. Trimming shortened V by 4 bases and J by 7 bases, and 17 bases separated the two germline ends. Germline V CDR1 and CDR2: LGHDT, YNNKEL (reference sequence).

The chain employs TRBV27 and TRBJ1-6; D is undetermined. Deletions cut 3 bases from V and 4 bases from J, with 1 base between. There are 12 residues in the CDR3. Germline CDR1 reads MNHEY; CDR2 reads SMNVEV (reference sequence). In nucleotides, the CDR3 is TGTGCCAGCAGTTTGTATAATTCACCCCTCCACTTT. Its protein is CASSLYNSPLHF.